This T cell receptor beta chain was recorded in a study of blood T cell repertoires in COVID-19. Study information: Collection of acute and convalescent COVID-19 samples took place in the United States, Italy and Spain. PBMCs, B-cell-depleted T cells, or T cells provided the cDNA or gDNA that made up the material.

In the source study's methods: Amplification of reference gene primers was used by the study to estimate nucleated cell counts. The repertoire was sequenced with immunoSEQ multiplex PCR; TCRdb's copy has only in-frame clones and lacks some. The D gene and trimming were derived from the DNA, and the V and J assignments and clone size from that table. Counted here are about 160,000 clones, roughly 90% occurring once; the ten biggest clones make up approximately 0.5%. The sequencing sample was made of peripheral blood. The source is a man aged 45-65 years with acute or convalescent COVID-19.

The CDR3 reads CASSSKREDQETQYF. In DNA, the CDR3 is TGTGCCAGCAGTTCAAAGCGGGAGGACCAAGAGACCCAGTACTTC. The rearrangement joins TRBV27 to TRBJ2-5; 9 bases are a match to TRBD2. Germline V gene lookup returns CDR1 MNHEY and CDR2 SMNVEV (reference sequence). The CDR3 runs 15 residues. The ends lost 4 bases at V and 0 bases at J; junction bases unmatched: 3.